This T cell receptor beta chain was sequenced during a study of T cells expressing NK-cell markers. At the level of the study: The study sequenced eight donors, seven HCMV-seropositive and one seronegative.

The CDR3 runs 14 residues. Germline V gives CDR1 SGHRS, CDR2 YFSETQ. Concerning this clonotype itself: The antigen is undetermined.

Study findings and constraints: No clear determination of HCMV specificity was made for expanded NKG2C+ T cell clones.

5'RACE template switching with UMIs produced the TCR beta cDNA. TCRdb re-called the 5' RACE reads and catalogs CDR3 proteins one per entry, DNA excluded. Across about 550,000 distinct CDR3 sequences, the top ten clones capture around 4% of the sample. This chain uses TRBV5-1 with TRBJ2-7. The source of this sequence is a man aged 18 to 35 in good health. Sequencing was done on a sample of blood T cells: a sorted CD56 or NKG2C T cell subset, CD4+ or CD8+ T cells, or bulk PBMC T cells (not recorded which). The CDR3 protein is CASSLGRSSYEQYF.